The 8 T cell receptor beta chains presented below share a single source sample, sequenced in a study of persistence of HIV-infected CD4 T cells. Stimulation used 9 to 10 ug/mL lysate from CMV-infected fibroblasts. Responding CD4+ T cells were sorted by upregulation of both CD40 ligand and CD69. Sequencing used immunoSEQ version 4 in survey mode. The data were produced by immunoSEQ multiplex PCR, yet TCRdb's version contains in-frame clones alone and is incomplete. The sample yields over 6,000 clones, roughly 83% seen once. These receptors' targets are unknown. Sequences were derived from CD4+ T cells sorted from PBMCs after approximately 18-hour stimulation, sampled from a patient who received antiretroviral therapy. The receptors here all came from an adult woman with HIV who was CMV-seropositive.

The chain joins TRBV5-1 to TRBJ2-5; the D is unclear. Trimming pared 5 bases from V and 4 bases from J, leaving 9 bases between. CDR1 and CDR2 (germline): SGHRS, YFSETQ. CDR3 size: 12 residues. In DNA, the CDR3 is TGCGCCAGCAGGGAAGCACTAGAGACCCAGTACTTC. The encoded protein is CASREALETQYF.

This chain connects TRBV6-5 to TRBJ2-2; no firm D call. Deletions cut 6 bases from V and 5 bases from J, with 7 bases between. The germline gives CDR1 MNHEY, CDR2 SVGAGI. The CDR3 has 12 amino acids. In nucleotides, the CDR3 is TGTGCCAGCAGGAGCCAAACCGGGGAGCTGTTTTTT. Protein sequence: CASRSQTGELFF.

The rearrangement uses TRBV30 and TRBJ2-5, with D maybe TRBD2 (6 bases). V was shortened by 4 bases and J by 5 bases, with 11 bases between the two germline ends. The CDR3 has 12 amino acids. The germline V gene encodes CDR1 GTSNPN and CDR2 SVGIG (reference sequence). CDR3 nucleotides: TGTGCCTGGACGCGGGGTCTGGAGACCCAGTACTTC. The encoded protein is CAWTRGLETQYF.

This rearrangement joins TRBV6-5 to TRBJ2-5, with 8 bases aligning to TRBD1. V shed 2 bases, J shed 5 bases, and the junction held 4 bases outside the gene matches. Germline CDR1 is MNHEY and CDR2 is SVGAGI. This CDR3 has 14 residues. In DNA, the CDR3 is TGTGCCAGCAGTTACGGGAGACAGGGGGAGACCCAGTACTTC. Translated, it gives CASSYGRQGETQYF.

This rearrangement joins TRBV4-3 to TRBJ2-3; TRBD2 is a possible D gene (5 bases). CDR1 is LGHNA and CDR2 is YSLEER in the germline V gene. The CDR3 runs to 17 residues. V was trimmed by 0 bases and J by 7 bases, leaving 20 bases between them. The CDR3: CASSQEVGLARSYTQYF. The CDR3, as DNA: TGCGCCAGCAGCCAAGAGGTCGGGCTAGCTCGTTCGTATACGCAGTATTTT.

CDR3 amino acids: CAWSAGTGTLVNGYTF. Written as DNA, the CDR3 is TGTGCCTGGAGCGCCGGGACAGGGACTCTAGTCAATGGCTACACCTTC. The gene calls are TRBV30 and TRBJ1-2, with 9 bases that match TRBD1. CDR1 and CDR2 from the germline V gene are GTSNPN and SVGIG (reference sequence). The CDR3 contains 16 residues. With V trimmed by 3 bases and J by 6 bases, 14 bases remained unmatched.

This rearrangement joins TRBV28 to TRBJ1-1; D is undetermined. V was cut by 3 bases and J by 2 bases, with 10 bases left in between. In germline, CDR1 is MDHEN, CDR2 SYDVKM. The CDR3 contains 14 residues. CDR3 sequence reads: CASSLILTNTEAFF. DNA for the CDR3: TGTGCCAGCAGTTTGATTCTAACAAACACTGAAGCTTTCTTT.

This clone was seen a handful of times. This sequence joins TRBV3-1 (or the pseudogene TRBV3-2) and TRBJ1-6; 9 bases fit TRBD1. V gave up 4 bases and J gave up 10 bases; unmatched junction bases: 5. CDR1 and CDR2 (germline): LGHDT, YNNKEL (reference sequence). The CDR3 is 14 residues long. In DNA form, the CDR3 reads TGTGCCAGCAGCCGGGGGACAGGGCTCTCACCCCTCCACTTT. Amino acids: CASSRGTGLSPLHF.